This T cell receptor beta chain originates from a study of T cell responses to AZD1222 COVID-19 vaccine. With regard to this clone: Its antigen is as yet unknown.

Data came from immunoSEQ multiplex PCR; TCRdb stores just in-frame clones and leaves some out. Among more than 100,000 clones listed, roughly 88% were seen once. Broader study findings: Spike-specific TCR breadth and depth went up after people got two AZD1222 doses. Repertoires were collected only later (after the peak T cell response had occurred).

Germline CDR1 reads SNHLY; CDR2 reads FYNNEI. V shed 7 bases and J shed 3 bases, with 12 bases lying between them. This CDR3 region has 13 residues. J is TRBJ1-1 and V is TRBV2, with D uncertain. The sample in question was peripheral blood, obtained on day 0 of AZD1222 vaccination. The clonotype was recovered from an adult in good health. The CDR3 here is CASMRLMDTEAFF. DNA of the CDR3: TGTGCCAGCATGAGGCTGATGGACACTGAAGCTTTCTTT.